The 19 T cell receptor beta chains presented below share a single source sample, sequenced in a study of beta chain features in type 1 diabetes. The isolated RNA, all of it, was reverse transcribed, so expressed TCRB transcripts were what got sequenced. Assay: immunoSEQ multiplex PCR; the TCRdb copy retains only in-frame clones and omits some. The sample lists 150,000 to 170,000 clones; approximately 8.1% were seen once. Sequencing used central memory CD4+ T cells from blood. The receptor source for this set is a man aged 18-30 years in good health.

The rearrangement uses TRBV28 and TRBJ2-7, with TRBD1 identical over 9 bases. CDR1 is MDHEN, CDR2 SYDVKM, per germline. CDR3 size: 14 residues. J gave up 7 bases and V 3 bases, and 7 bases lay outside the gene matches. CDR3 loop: CASSLGDRAGEQYF. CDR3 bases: TGTGCCAGCAGTTTGGGGGACAGGGCAGGGGAGCAGTACTTC.

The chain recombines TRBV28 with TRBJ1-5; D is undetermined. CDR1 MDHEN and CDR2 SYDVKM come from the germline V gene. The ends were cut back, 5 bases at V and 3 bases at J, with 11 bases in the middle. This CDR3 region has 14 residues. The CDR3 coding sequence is TGTGCCAGCAGTGAATGGGCCCCCAATCAGCCCCAGCATTTT. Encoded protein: CASSEWAPNQPQHF. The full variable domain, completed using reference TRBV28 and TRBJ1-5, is DVKVTQSSRYLVKRTGEKVFLECVQDMDHENMFWYRQDPGLGLRLIYFSYDVKMKEKGDIPEGYSVSREKKERFSLILESASTNQTSMYLCASSEWAPNQPQHFGDGTRLSIL.

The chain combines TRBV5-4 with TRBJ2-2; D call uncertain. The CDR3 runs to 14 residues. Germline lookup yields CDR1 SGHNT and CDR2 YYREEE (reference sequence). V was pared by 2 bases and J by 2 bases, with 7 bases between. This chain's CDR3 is CASSLESNTGELFF. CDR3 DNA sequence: TGTGCCAGCAGCTTAGAGTCCAACACCGGGGAGCTGTTTTTT.

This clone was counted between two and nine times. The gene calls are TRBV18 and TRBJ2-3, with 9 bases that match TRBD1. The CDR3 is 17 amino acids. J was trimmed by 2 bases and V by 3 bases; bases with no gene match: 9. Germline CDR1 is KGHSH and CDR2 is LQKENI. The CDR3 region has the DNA TGTGCCAGCTCACCCTACGACAGGGGGAGCTTCACAGATACGCAGTATTTT. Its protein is CASSPYDRGSFTDTQYF.

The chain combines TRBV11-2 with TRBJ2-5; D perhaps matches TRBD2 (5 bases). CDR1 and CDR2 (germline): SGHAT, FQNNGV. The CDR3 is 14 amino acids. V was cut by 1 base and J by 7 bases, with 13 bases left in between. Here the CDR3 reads CASSLGHGRGTQYF. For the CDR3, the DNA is TGTGCCAGCAGCTTAGGACACGGACGGGGGACCCAGTACTTC.

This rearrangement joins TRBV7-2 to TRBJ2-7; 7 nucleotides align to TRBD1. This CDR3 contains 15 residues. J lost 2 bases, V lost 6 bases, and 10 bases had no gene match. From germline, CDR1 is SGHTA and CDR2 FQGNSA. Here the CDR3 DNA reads TGTGCCAGCAGGAGGGGACAGAGCCTCCCCTACGAGCAGTACTTC. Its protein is CASRRGQSLPYEQYF. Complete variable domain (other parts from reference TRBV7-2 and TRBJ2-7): GAGVSQSPSNKVTEKGKDVELRCDPISGHTALYWYRQSLGQGLEFLIYFQGNSAPDKSGLPSDRFSAERTGGSVSTLTIQRTQQEDSAVYLCASRRGQSLPYEQYFGPGTRLTVT.

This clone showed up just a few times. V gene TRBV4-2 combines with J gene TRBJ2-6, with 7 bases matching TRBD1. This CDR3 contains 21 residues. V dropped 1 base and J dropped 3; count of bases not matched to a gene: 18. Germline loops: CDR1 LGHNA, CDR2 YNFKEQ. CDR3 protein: CASSQAAYRRGRERGANVLTF. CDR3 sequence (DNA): TGTGCCAGCAGCCAAGCCGCCTACCGTAGGGGGCGTGAGCGTGGGGCCAACGTCCTGACTTTC.

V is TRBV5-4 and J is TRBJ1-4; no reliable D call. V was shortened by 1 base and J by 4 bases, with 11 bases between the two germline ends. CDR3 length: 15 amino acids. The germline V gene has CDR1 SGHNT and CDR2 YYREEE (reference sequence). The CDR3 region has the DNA TGTGCCAGCAGCTTGAATAAGGGAGTTAATGAAAAACTGTTTTTT. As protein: CASSLNKGVNEKLFF.

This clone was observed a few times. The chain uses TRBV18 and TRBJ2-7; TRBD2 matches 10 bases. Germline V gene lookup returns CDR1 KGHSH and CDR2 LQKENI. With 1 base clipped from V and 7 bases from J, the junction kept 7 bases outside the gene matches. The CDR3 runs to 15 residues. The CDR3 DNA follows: TGTGCCAGCTCACCACTTACTAGCGGGAAAGGAGAGCAGTACTTC. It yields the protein CASSPLTSGKGEQYF.

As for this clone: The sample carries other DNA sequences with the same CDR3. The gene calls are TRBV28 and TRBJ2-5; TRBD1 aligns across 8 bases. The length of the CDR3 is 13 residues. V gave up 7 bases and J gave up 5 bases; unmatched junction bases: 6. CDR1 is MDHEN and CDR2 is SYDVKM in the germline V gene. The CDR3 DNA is TGTGCCAGCACCCCAGGGGGCGGGGAGACCCAGTACTTC. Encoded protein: CASTPGGGETQYF.

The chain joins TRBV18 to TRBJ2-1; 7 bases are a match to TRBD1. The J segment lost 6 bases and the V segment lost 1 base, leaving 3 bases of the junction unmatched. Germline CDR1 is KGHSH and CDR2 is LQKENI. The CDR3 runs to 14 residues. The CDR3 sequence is CASSPQTGVNEQFF. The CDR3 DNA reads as TGTGCCAGCTCACCACAAACAGGGGTCAATGAGCAGTTCTTC.

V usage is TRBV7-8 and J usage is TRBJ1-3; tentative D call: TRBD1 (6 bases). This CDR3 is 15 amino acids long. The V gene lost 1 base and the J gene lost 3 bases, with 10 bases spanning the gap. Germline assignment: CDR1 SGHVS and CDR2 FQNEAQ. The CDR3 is CASSLDSTGGNTIYF. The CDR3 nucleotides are TGTGCCAGCAGCTTAGACTCGACAGGTGGAAACACCATATATTTT.

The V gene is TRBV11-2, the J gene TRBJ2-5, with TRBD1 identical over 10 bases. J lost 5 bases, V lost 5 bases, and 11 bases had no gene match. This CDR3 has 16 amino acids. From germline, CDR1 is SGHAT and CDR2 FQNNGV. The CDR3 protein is CASSPRDRGRRETQYF. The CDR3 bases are TGTGCCAGCAGCCCTCGGGACAGGGGCCGACGGGAGACCCAGTACTTC.

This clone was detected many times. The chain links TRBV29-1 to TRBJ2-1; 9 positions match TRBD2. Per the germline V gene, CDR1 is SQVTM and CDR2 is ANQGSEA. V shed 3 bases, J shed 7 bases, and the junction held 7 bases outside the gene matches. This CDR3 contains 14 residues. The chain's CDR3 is CSVDVTSGSNEQFF. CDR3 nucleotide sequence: TGCAGCGTTGACGTGACTAGCGGTTCTAATGAGCAGTTCTTC.

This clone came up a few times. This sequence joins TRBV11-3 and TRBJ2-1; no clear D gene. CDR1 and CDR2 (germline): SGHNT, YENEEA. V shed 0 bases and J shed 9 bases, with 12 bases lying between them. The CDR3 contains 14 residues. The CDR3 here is CASSLEGDLSEQFF. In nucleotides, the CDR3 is TGTGCCAGCAGCTTAGAAGGTGACTTAAGTGAGCAGTTCTTC.

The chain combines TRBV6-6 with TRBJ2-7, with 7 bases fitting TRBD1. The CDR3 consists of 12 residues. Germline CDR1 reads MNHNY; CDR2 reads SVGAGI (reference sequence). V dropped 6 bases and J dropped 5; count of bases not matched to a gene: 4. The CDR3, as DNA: TGTGCCAGCAGGACAGGGAAAGACGAGCAGTACTTC. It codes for CASRTGKDEQYF.

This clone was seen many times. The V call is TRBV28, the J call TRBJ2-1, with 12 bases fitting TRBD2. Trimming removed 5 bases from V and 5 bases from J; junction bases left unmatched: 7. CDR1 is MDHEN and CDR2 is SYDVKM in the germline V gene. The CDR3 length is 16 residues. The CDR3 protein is CASSALAGGQDNEQFF. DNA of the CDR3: TGTGCCAGCAGTGCTCTAGCGGGGGGGCAGGACAATGAGCAGTTCTTC.

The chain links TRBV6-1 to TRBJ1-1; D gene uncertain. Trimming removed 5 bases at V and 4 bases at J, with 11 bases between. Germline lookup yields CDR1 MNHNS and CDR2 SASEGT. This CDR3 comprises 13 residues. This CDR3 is CASSQDFLTEAFF. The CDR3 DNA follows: TGTGCCAGCAGTCAGGATTTCCTCACTGAAGCTTTCTTT.

The CDR3 loop is CASSNTYEQYF. The CDR3 nucleotides read TGTGCCAGTAGTAATACCTACGAGCAGTACTTC. This chain connects TRBV19 to TRBJ2-7; no firm D call. CDR3 length: 11 amino acids. The germline V gene encodes CDR1 LNHDA and CDR2 SQIVND (reference sequence). V lost 4 bases, J lost 2 bases, and 3 bases lay in between.